This TCR beta chain was sequenced for a study of T cell changes during pregnancy in multiple sclerosis. V lost 3 bases to trimming and J lost 3 bases, with 12 bases between them. Germline V lookup: CDR1 SNHLY, CDR2 FYNNEI. The CDR3 consists of 15 residues. Profiled with immunoSEQ multiplex PCR; TCRdb holds only in-frame clones, not every one. Found here are tens of thousands of clones, roughly 92% of them singletons; the top ten hold 3.5% to 4.5%. The sequence was obtained from a female donor in good health, enrolled as a control in a pregnancy study. The gene calls are TRBV2 and TRBJ1-5; D might be TRBD1 (6 bases). The sample here was peripheral blood, taken after pregnancy. The DNA of the CDR3 is TGTGCCAGCAGTGACGGCAGGGGTATCAATCAGCCCCAGCATTTT. The encoded protein is CASSDGRGINQPQHF.